This T cell receptor (beta chain) was sequenced for a study of cytomegalovirus exposure and HLA in healthy donors. The germline V gene encodes CDR1 LGHNA and CDR2 YSLEER. The CDR3 covers 20 residues. V shed 0 bases, J shed 4 bases, and the junction held 17 bases outside the gene matches. On this clone itself: Its target is unknown.

The PCR had 60 Vbeta and 13 Jbeta primers. Some clones are missing from TCRdb's copy, which holds only in-frame ones; the method was immunoSEQ multiplex PCR. The profile shows under 200,000 clones, 60% to 85% of them singletons. Whole-study findings and limits: As was reported, the classifier diagnosed cytomegalovirus status with high specificity and sensitivity. In vitro checks showed that a few CMV-associated chains really do target CMV antigens. In a later analysis, DRB1 alleles had the most associated TCRs; HLA-C alleles the fewest.

The sequencing input was PBMCs. The TCR sequence derives from a man aged 45 to 65 in good health and CMV-seropositive. This chain uses TRBV4-3 with TRBJ2-5; TRBD1 matches 10 bases. The CDR3 region has the DNA TGCGCCAGCAGCCAAGAACGGCGGGCGGACAGGGGGACATGGGGAGAGACCCAGTACTTC. This gives the protein CASSQERRADRGTWGETQYF.